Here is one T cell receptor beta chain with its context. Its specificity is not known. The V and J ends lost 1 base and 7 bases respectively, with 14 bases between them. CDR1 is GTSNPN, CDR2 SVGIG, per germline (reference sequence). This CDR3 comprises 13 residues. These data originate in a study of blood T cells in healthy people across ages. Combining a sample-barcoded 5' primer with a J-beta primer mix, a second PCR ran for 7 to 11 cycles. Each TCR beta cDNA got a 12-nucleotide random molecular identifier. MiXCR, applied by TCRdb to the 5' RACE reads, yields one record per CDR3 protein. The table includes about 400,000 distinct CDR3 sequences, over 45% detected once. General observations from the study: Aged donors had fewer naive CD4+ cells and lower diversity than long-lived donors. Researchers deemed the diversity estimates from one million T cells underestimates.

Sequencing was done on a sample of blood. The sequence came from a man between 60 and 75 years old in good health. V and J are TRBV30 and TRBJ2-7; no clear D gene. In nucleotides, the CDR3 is TGTGCCTGGAGTGAACTGAACCTGGGGGAGCAGTACTTC. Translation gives CAWSELNLGEQYF.